Listed below are T cell receptor beta chains from one sample, sequenced in a study of blood T cell repertoires in COVID-19. Repertoires were generated with immunoSEQ multiplex PCR, while TCRdb's copy carries only in-frame clones and drops some. The sample consists of 230,000 or so clones, approximately 90% of them appearing once. The sample taken for sequencing was PBMCs or T cells enriched from blood (not recorded which). The receptors stem from a woman in her 40s with acute COVID-19. The CDR3 runs from the conserved cysteine through the conserved F or W. D genes are given only for firm matches. Expanded clones get a size class; other rows say once, few or many, or leave the size out.

j_call	v_call	d_call	clone_size	cdr3_nt	cdr3_aa
TRBJ2-1	TRBV11-2	TRBD2	NA	TGTGCCAGCAGCCCATGGGTGCTAGCGGGGGACAATGAGCAGTTCTTC	CASSPWVLAGDNEQFF
TRBJ2-1	TRBV10-1	NA	NA	TGCGCCAGCAGTGATCGGTCCTACAATGAGCAGTTCTTC	CASSDRSYNEQFF
TRBJ2-1	TRBV19	TRBD2	few	TGTGCCTCCCATCCAAGCGGGGCTCACAATGAGCAGTTCTTC	CASHPSGAHNEQFF
TRBJ1-1	TRBV11-2	NA	NA	TGTGCCAGCAGCTTAGGCTCCTGGAGTGGGAACACTGAAGCTTTCTTT	CASSLGSWSGNTEAFF
TRBJ2-7	TRBV19	TRBD2	NA	TGTGCCAGTAGTATGGGACTAGCGGGGGTATACGAGCAGTACTTC	CASSMGLAGVYEQYF
TRBJ1-2	TRBV6-5	TRBD1	NA	TGTGCCAGCAGTTTGGACAGGGTCTATGGCTACACCTTC	CASSLDRVYGYTF
TRBJ2-3	TRBV13	TRBD1	NA	TGTGCCAGCAGCTTAGTTGGGACAGGGCCCCTTTCTAGCACAGATACGCAGTATTTT	CASSLVGTGPLSSTDTQYF
TRBJ1-2	TRBV12-3/TRBV12-4	NA	once	TGTGCCAGCAGTTCGCAGGGGAACTATGGCTACACCTTC	CASSSQGNYGYTF
TRBJ1-2	TRBV2	NA	NA	TGTGCCAGCAGTGAACAGTCTAGATATGGCTACACCTTC	CASSEQSRYGYTF
TRBJ1-6	TRBV7-3	TRBD1	NA	TGTGCCAGCAGCCCGACAGGGAATAATTCACCCCTCCACTTT	CASSPTGNNSPLHF
TRBJ1-6	TRBV11-2	TRBD1	NA	TGTGCCAGCAGCTTAAATTCAGGGGGCGATTCACCCCTCCACTTT	CASSLNSGGDSPLHF
TRBJ2-1	TRBV6-4	TRBD2	NA	TGTGCCAGCAGTGCGGCGGGGGGGTCCAATGAGCAGTTCTTC	CASSAAGGSNEQFF
TRBJ1-2	TRBV5-4	NA	NA	TGTGCCAGCAGTTATGATGGGGGCGATAATGACTATGGCTACACCTTC	CASSYDGGDNDYGYTF